The rows below give T cell receptor beta chains drawn from one sample of a study of blood T cell repertoires in COVID-19. TCRdb keeps only in-frame clones here, not all; method: immunoSEQ multiplex PCR. The sample shows about 110,000 clones, 75% to 95% of them seen only once. Sequencing was done on a sample of peripheral blood. These receptors all come from a young woman with acute or convalescent COVID-19. Both conserved end residues are part of each CDR3. Each record gives: V gene, J gene, D gene, clone size, CDR3 protein, CDR3 DNA. The D gene is left open where the match is weak. The size of a clone is reported for some rows only, either as once, few or many, or as a class for expanded clones.

V gene: TRBV7-2
J gene: TRBJ1-6
D gene: -
clone size: few
CDR3 protein: CASSLVGPPNSPLHF
CDR3 DNA: TGTGCCAGCAGCTTAGTGGGGCCGCCTAATTCACCCCTCCACTTT

V gene: TRBV13
J gene: TRBJ2-2
D gene: TRBD1
clone size: once
CDR3 protein: CASSYKTGGPTGELFF
CDR3 DNA: TGTGCCAGCAGCTACAAGACAGGGGGTCCCACCGGGGAGCTGTTTTTT

V gene: TRBV6-6
J gene: TRBJ1-1
D gene: TRBD1
clone size: -
CDR3 protein: CASSGNRGTTEAFF
CDR3 DNA: TGTGCCAGCAGTGGCAACAGGGGTACCACTGAAGCTTTCTTT

V gene: TRBV10-3
J gene: TRBJ2-7
D gene: TRBD1
clone size: -
CDR3 protein: CAITPDRVNNEQYF
CDR3 DNA: TGTGCCATCACCCCGGACAGGGTAAACAACGAGCAGTACTTC

V gene: TRBV27
J gene: TRBJ1-5
D gene: -
clone size: -
CDR3 protein: CASSFMSGDQPQHF
CDR3 DNA: TGTGCCAGCAGTTTTATGTCGGGGGATCAGCCCCAGCATTTT

V gene: TRBV27
J gene: TRBJ1-1
D gene: -
clone size: -
CDR3 protein: CASSFVRAAHQNEAFF
CDR3 DNA: TGTGCCAGCAGTTTCGTGAGGGCCGCGCATCAAAATGAAGCTTTCTTT

V gene: TRBV28
J gene: TRBJ1-2
D gene: -
clone size: -
CDR3 protein: CASSSVNGRSHGYTF
CDR3 DNA: TGTGCCAGCAGTTCGGTAAACGGCCGGAGCCATGGCTACACCTTC

V gene: TRBV6-5
J gene: TRBJ2-1
D gene: -
clone size: -
CDR3 protein: CASGPGGYEQFF
CDR3 DNA: TGTGCCAGCGGTCCGGGTGGTTATGAGCAGTTCTTC

V gene: TRBV7-2
J gene: TRBJ1-6
D gene: -
clone size: -
CDR3 protein: CASSLGRSYNSPLHF
CDR3 DNA: TGTGCCAGCAGCTTAGGGAGATCCTATAATTCACCCCTCCACTTT

V gene: TRBV6-4
J gene: TRBJ2-6
D gene: -
clone size: -
CDR3 protein: CASSDSRSFSGANVLTF
CDR3 DNA: TGTGCCAGCAGTGACTCGAGGTCCTTCTCTGGGGCCAACGTCCTGACTTTC

V gene: TRBV28
J gene: TRBJ1-2
D gene: TRBD1
clone size: once
CDR3 protein: CASSLSGQGAGGYTF
CDR3 DNA: TGTGCCAGCAGTTTATCGGGACAGGGGGCGGGTGGCTACACCTTC

V gene: TRBV19
J gene: TRBJ1-5
D gene: -
clone size: once
CDR3 protein: CASTAPDSGNQPQHF
CDR3 DNA: TGTGCCAGTACCGCGCCGGACTCAGGTAATCAGCCCCAGCATTTT

V gene: TRBV28
J gene: TRBJ2-4
D gene: -
clone size: -
CDR3 protein: CASSLPQMGVKNIQYF
CDR3 DNA: TGTGCCAGCAGTTTGCCCCAAATGGGAGTCAAAAACATTCAGTACTTC

V gene: TRBV29-1
J gene: TRBJ1-1
D gene: -
clone size: -
CDR3 protein: CSVEGSETEAFF
CDR3 DNA: TGCAGCGTTGAGGGGAGTGAAACTGAAGCTTTCTTT

V gene: TRBV28
J gene: TRBJ2-7
D gene: -
clone size: -
CDR3 protein: CASSLRGPDYEQYF
CDR3 DNA: TGTGCCAGCAGTTTAAGGGGCCCCGACTACGAGCAGTACTTC

V gene: TRBV9
J gene: TRBJ2-2
D gene: -
clone size: -
CDR3 protein: CASSSGAGELFF
CDR3 DNA: TGTGCCAGCAGCTCAGGGGCCGGGGAGCTGTTTTTT

V gene: TRBV19
J gene: TRBJ1-5
D gene: TRBD1
clone size: -
CDR3 protein: CASSAPGQGNQPQHF
CDR3 DNA: TGTGCCAGTAGTGCACCGGGACAGGGGAATCAGCCCCAGCATTTT

V gene: TRBV7-2
J gene: TRBJ2-2
D gene: -
clone size: -
CDR3 protein: CASSGSESGELFF
CDR3 DNA: TGTGCCAGCAGCGGGAGTGAGAGCGGGGAGCTGTTTTTT

V gene: TRBV20-1
J gene: TRBJ2-7
D gene: -
clone size: -
CDR3 protein: CSASLRTPNYEQYF
CDR3 DNA: TGCAGTGCCAGTCTTAGGACTCCTAACTACGAGCAGTACTTC

V gene: TRBV18
J gene: TRBJ1-1
D gene: -
clone size: few
CDR3 protein: CASSPPVSNTEAFF
CDR3 DNA: TGTGCCAGCTCACCACCGGTTAGCAACACTGAAGCTTTCTTT

V gene: TRBV29-1
J gene: TRBJ1-1
D gene: TRBD1
clone size: -
CDR3 protein: CSVGLTGGPEAFF
CDR3 DNA: TGCAGCGTGGGGCTGACAGGGGGACCTGAAGCTTTCTTT

V gene: TRBV12-3/TRBV12-4
J gene: TRBJ2-1
D gene: -
clone size: -
CDR3 protein: CASSGSDEQFF
CDR3 DNA: TGTGCCAGCAGTGGCAGCGATGAGCAGTTCTTC

V gene: TRBV5-4
J gene: TRBJ1-3
D gene: -
clone size: -
CDR3 protein: CASSHEGGAGNTIYF
CDR3 DNA: TGTGCCAGCAGCCATGAAGGAGGTGCTGGAAACACCATATATTTT

V gene: TRBV28
J gene: TRBJ1-2
D gene: -
clone size: -
CDR3 protein: CASSWSGYGYTF
CDR3 DNA: TGTGCCAGCAGTTGGTCGGGGTATGGCTACACCTTC

V gene: TRBV9
J gene: TRBJ1-4
D gene: -
clone size: once
CDR3 protein: CASSEQGSTNEKLFF
CDR3 DNA: TGTGCCAGCAGCGAACAGGGATCAACTAATGAAAAACTGTTTTTT

V gene: TRBV7-2
J gene: TRBJ1-5
D gene: TRBD1
clone size: once
CDR3 protein: CASSNSDRARPQHF
CDR3 DNA: TGTGCCAGCAGCAACTCCGACAGGGCTCGGCCCCAGCATTTT

V gene: TRBV6-2/TRBV6-3
J gene: TRBJ1-1
D gene: -
clone size: -
CDR3 protein: CASSYSHLNTEAFF
CDR3 DNA: TGTGCCAGCAGTTACAGTCACTTGAACACTGAAGCTTTCTTT

V gene: TRBV27
J gene: TRBJ1-3
D gene: TRBD1
clone size: -
CDR3 protein: CASGLTGGVGNTIYF
CDR3 DNA: TGTGCCAGCGGCCTCACAGGGGGAGTTGGAAACACCATATATTTT

V gene: TRBV7-3
J gene: TRBJ2-2
D gene: TRBD1
clone size: once
CDR3 protein: CASSLRPGQGIAGELFF
CDR3 DNA: TGTGCCAGCAGCTTAAGGCCGGGACAGGGGATTGCCGGGGAGCTGTTTTTT

V gene: TRBV7-9
J gene: TRBJ1-1
D gene: TRBD1
clone size: -
CDR3 protein: CASSNTDRATEAFF
CDR3 DNA: TGTGCCAGCAGCAATACGGACAGGGCCACTGAAGCTTTCTTT

V gene: TRBV19
J gene: TRBJ1-3
D gene: TRBD1
clone size: -
CDR3 protein: CASDTGGFGNTIYF
CDR3 DNA: TGTGCCAGTGACACAGGGGGCTTTGGAAACACCATATATTTT

V gene: TRBV30
J gene: TRBJ1-1
D gene: -
clone size: -
CDR3 protein: CAWSPEGQYTEAFF
CDR3 DNA: TGTGCCTGGAGCCCTGAGGGCCAGTACACTGAAGCTTTCTTT

V gene: TRBV19
J gene: TRBJ1-2
D gene: TRBD1
clone size: -
CDR3 protein: CASSLQDREYYGYTF
CDR3 DNA: TGTGCCAGTAGTCTCCAGGACAGGGAATACTATGGCTACACCTTC

V gene: TRBV5-4
J gene: TRBJ1-2
D gene: -
clone size: -
CDR3 protein: CASSRKGGNYGYTF
CDR3 DNA: TGTGCCAGCAGCCGGAAGGGGGGGAACTATGGCTACACCTTC

V gene: TRBV11-2
J gene: TRBJ2-4
D gene: TRBD2
clone size: -
CDR3 protein: CASSLVGTSVVLQYF
CDR3 DNA: TGTGCCAGCAGCTTAGTAGGGACTAGCGTTGTCCTTCAGTACTTC

V gene: TRBV2
J gene: TRBJ1-5
D gene: -
clone size: -
CDR3 protein: CASSELQGNQPQHF
CDR3 DNA: TGTGCCAGCAGTGAGCTTCAGGGCAATCAGCCCCAGCATTTT

V gene: TRBV29-1
J gene: TRBJ2-5
D gene: TRBD1
clone size: -
CDR3 protein: CSVDRDRVGETQYF
CDR3 DNA: TGCAGCGTTGACAGGGACAGGGTGGGAGAGACCCAGTACTTC

V gene: TRBV28
J gene: TRBJ1-1
D gene: TRBD1
clone size: -
CDR3 protein: CASTSTDRSEAFF
CDR3 DNA: TGTGCCAGCACTTCGACGGACAGGTCTGAAGCTTTCTTT

V gene: TRBV28
J gene: TRBJ1-1
D gene: TRBD1
clone size: -
CDR3 protein: CASSPGQVDTEAFF
CDR3 DNA: TGTGCCAGCAGTCCGGGACAGGTAGACACTGAAGCTTTCTTT

V gene: TRBV9
J gene: TRBJ2-2
D gene: -
clone size: -
CDR3 protein: CASSARQNTGELFF
CDR3 DNA: TGTGCCAGCAGCGCGAGACAGAACACCGGGGAGCTGTTTTTT

V gene: TRBV6-5
J gene: TRBJ2-7
D gene: -
clone size: -
CDR3 protein: CASSPAVPYEQYF
CDR3 DNA: TGTGCCAGCTCGCCCGCGGTCCCCTACGAGCAGTACTTC

V gene: TRBV27
J gene: TRBJ2-7
D gene: -
clone size: -
CDR3 protein: CASSFGWTAQSYEQYF
CDR3 DNA: TGTGCCAGCAGTTTTGGATGGACAGCCCAGTCCTACGAGCAGTACTTC

V gene: TRBV19
J gene: TRBJ2-2
D gene: TRBD1
clone size: -
CDR3 protein: CASARRTGTYTGELFF
CDR3 DNA: TGTGCCAGTGCGCGAAGGACAGGGACTTACACCGGGGAGCTGTTTTTT

V gene: TRBV4-1
J gene: TRBJ2-3
D gene: TRBD2
clone size: once
CDR3 protein: CASSQDLAGGFPDTQYF
CDR3 DNA: TGCGCCAGCAGCCAAGATCTAGCGGGAGGTTTCCCAGATACGCAGTATTTT

V gene: TRBV6-5
J gene: TRBJ1-1
D gene: -
clone size: -
CDR3 protein: CASSLTGLSTEAFF
CDR3 DNA: TGTGCCAGCAGTCTTACAGGGTTGAGCACTGAAGCTTTCTTT

V gene: TRBV2
J gene: TRBJ2-1
D gene: -
clone size: -
CDR3 protein: CASEGLGISSYNEQFF
CDR3 DNA: TGTGCCAGCGAGGGACTTGGCATAAGCTCCTACAATGAGCAGTTCTTC

V gene: TRBV6-1
J gene: TRBJ1-5
D gene: -
clone size: -
CDR3 protein: CASSEWGRRQPQHF
CDR3 DNA: TGTGCCAGCAGTGAGTGGGGGCGCCGGCAGCCCCAGCATTTT

V gene: TRBV12-5
J gene: TRBJ1-2
D gene: -
clone size: -
CDR3 protein: CASGLPPGASYTF
CDR3 DNA: TGTGCTAGTGGTTTGCCACCGGGAGCTAGCTACACCTTC

V gene: TRBV28
J gene: TRBJ2-7
D gene: -
clone size: once
CDR3 protein: CASSLGDYEQYF
CDR3 DNA: TGTGCCAGCAGTTTGGGAGACTACGAGCAGTACTTC

V gene: TRBV2
J gene: TRBJ1-1
D gene: TRBD1
clone size: -
CDR3 protein: CASRGDRENTEAFF
CDR3 DNA: TGTGCCAGCAGGGGGGACAGGGAGAACACTGAAGCTTTCTTT

V gene: TRBV4-1
J gene: TRBJ1-1
D gene: -
clone size: -
CDR3 protein: CASSHSLQGITEAFF
CDR3 DNA: TGCGCCAGCAGCCACTCCCTCCAGGGGATAACTGAAGCTTTCTTT

V gene: TRBV28
J gene: TRBJ2-7
D gene: -
clone size: -
CDR3 protein: CASRRDSSYEQYF
CDR3 DNA: TGTGCCAGCAGACGCGACAGCTCCTACGAGCAGTACTTC